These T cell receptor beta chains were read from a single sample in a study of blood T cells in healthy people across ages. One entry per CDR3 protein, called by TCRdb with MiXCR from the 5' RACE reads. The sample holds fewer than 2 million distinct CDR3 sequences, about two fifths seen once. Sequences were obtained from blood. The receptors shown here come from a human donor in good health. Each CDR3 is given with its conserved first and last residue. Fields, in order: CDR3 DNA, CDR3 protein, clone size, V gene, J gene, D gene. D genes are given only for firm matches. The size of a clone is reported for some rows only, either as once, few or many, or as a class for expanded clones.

TGTGCCAGCAGGGGCCTTGACAGGGGGCGGGATGGCTACACCTTC	CASRGLDRGRDGYTF	once	TRBV12-3/TRBV12-4	TRBJ1-2	TRBD1
TGCAGTGCTAGTGGTCCAGACAGTAGCACAGATACGCAGTATTTT	CSASGPDSSTDTQYF	-	TRBV20-1	TRBJ2-3	-
TGTGCCAGCACCCGAGACAGGGTGGGGCCGCAGTATTTT	CASTRDRVGPQYF	-	TRBV12-3/TRBV12-4	TRBJ2-3	TRBD1
TGTGCCAGCAGCTCCCGACTAGCGGGGGCATTAAACTCCTACAATGAGCAGTTCTTC	CASSSRLAGALNSYNEQFF	-	TRBV7-8	TRBJ2-1	TRBD2
TGTGCCAGCGGAGCCGGGACCGATCCTAGAGGGGGCTACACCTTC	CASGAGTDPRGGYTF	few	TRBV18	TRBJ1-2	-
TGTGCCAGCAGCTTGGATGTAGCGGGGGGGCCGGGTGAGCAGTTCTTC	CASSLDVAGGPGEQFF	once	TRBV7-3	TRBJ2-1	TRBD2
TGTGCCAGCAGCTGGGAGGAGTCCGGGACAGGTTACAATGAGCAGTTCTTC	CASSWEESGTGYNEQFF	-	TRBV7-8	TRBJ2-1	TRBD1
TGCGCCAGCAGCTTGGCACCAGGTGAGGTGGATGCGCAGTATTTT	CASSLAPGEVDAQYF	-	TRBV5-1	TRBJ2-3	-
TGTGCCAGCAGTTATGTGGGGCTTAGCGGCTACACCTTC	CASSYVGLSGYTF	-	TRBV6-5	TRBJ1-2	-
TGTGCCAGCAGTTTAGCCCCATCGGGACAAAGATCACCCCTCCACTTT	CASSLAPSGQRSPLHF	few	TRBV28	TRBJ1-6	-
TGTGCCAGCAGCCAAGTGCGGGGGGTATATGACGAGCAGTACTTC	CASSQVRGVYDEQYF	-	TRBV3-1	TRBJ2-7	TRBD2
TGCAGCGTTAAGCCGGGACAGGGGGGCCAAGAGACCCAGTACTTC	CSVKPGQGGQETQYF	-	TRBV29-1	TRBJ2-5	TRBD1
TGCAGCGTTCGTGAGCCCAATCAGCCCCAGCATTTT	CSVREPNQPQHF	-	TRBV29-1	TRBJ1-5	-
TGTGCCAGCACCTCACCCCGGGAGGTAACTGAAGCTTTCTTT	CASTSPREVTEAFF	once	TRBV28	TRBJ1-1	-
TGCGCCAGCAGCTTGGTGGGGACCTTTGAAGATACGCAGTATTTT	CASSLVGTFEDTQYF	few	TRBV5-1	TRBJ2-3	-
TGTGCCAGCACTCCGGGGCAGGGGGTTAGTGGGGCCAACGTCCTGACTTTC	CASTPGQGVSGANVLTF	-	TRBV12-3/TRBV12-4	TRBJ2-6	TRBD1
TGTGCCAGCCAGGTTGGGTCAGGTGGGTCCCAGCATTTT	CASQVGSGGSQHF	-	TRBV5-6	TRBJ1-5	-
TGTGCCAGCAGTCGCGGGACGACGGCCAAAAACATTCAGTACTTC	CASSRGTTAKNIQYF	many	TRBV12-3/TRBV12-4	TRBJ2-4	-
TGCAGCGTTTCAAACAGGAGCTTGGAGACCCAGTACTTC	CSVSNRSLETQYF	-	TRBV29-1	TRBJ2-5	-
TGTGCCAGCAGCGCCTGGGGGACAGGACCCTACGAGCAGTACTTC	CASSAWGTGPYEQYF	few	TRBV7-3	TRBJ2-7	TRBD1
TGTGCCAGCAGTAAATTACGCGAGCAGTACTTC	CASSKLREQYF	few	TRBV6-6	TRBJ2-7	-
TGTGCCAGCAGCTTAAACGGACAGGGAAATGGCTACACCTTC	CASSLNGQGNGYTF	few	TRBV7-9	TRBJ1-2	TRBD1
TGTGCCAGCAGCTCTCTCGCCTCTTCGGGACAGACGAACACTGAAGCTTTCTTT	CASSSLASSGQTNTEAFF	many	TRBV7-9	TRBJ1-1	TRBD1
TGCGCCAGCAGCCAAGATGCTGGGGCCAACGTCCTGACTTTC	CASSQDAGANVLTF	many	TRBV4-3	TRBJ2-6	-
TGCGCCAGCAGCCAAGATGGGGCAGGGAGCTCCTACAATGAGCAGTACTTC	CASSQDGAGSSYNEQYF	few	TRBV4-3	TRBJ2-7	-
TGTGCCAGCGAGTGGAGTCTCGACACCGGGGAGCTGTTTTTT	CASEWSLDTGELFF	-	TRBV12-3/TRBV12-4	TRBJ2-2	-
TGTGCCAGCAGAACCGGGACAGGGGACAAGCAGTACTTC	CASRTGTGDKQYF	-	TRBV6-5	TRBJ2-5	TRBD1
TGTGCCAGCAGCTTTGGTGGACAGGGGGCTCACCTAATAGGTTCACCCCTCCACTTT	CASSFGGQGAHLIGSPLHF	-	TRBV5-6	TRBJ1-6	TRBD1
TGTGCCAGCAGCCGCGGGGGCCGGCCCTACAATGAGCAGTTCTTC	CASSRGGRPYNEQFF	-	TRBV11-2	TRBJ2-1	-
TGCAGCGTTGAGGAACTAGCAGTGGGGGATACGCAGTATTTT	CSVEELAVGDTQYF	-	TRBV29-1	TRBJ2-3	-
TGTGCCAGCAGCACGGGAGGCATAGGTTATAATCAGCCCCAGCATTTT	CASSTGGIGYNQPQHF	few	TRBV11-2	TRBJ1-5	-
TGTGCCAGCTCATTGGGTTGGCGCTATGGCTACACCTTC	CASSLGWRYGYTF	many	TRBV6-5	TRBJ1-2	-
TGTGCCAGCAGCGCTACCGGGACAGGGGTGGAGACCCAGTACTTC	CASSATGTGVETQYF	-	TRBV6-1	TRBJ2-5	TRBD1
TGTGCCAGCAGTTACGCTTTATCAGGAGATCAGCCCCAGCATTTT	CASSYALSGDQPQHF	-	TRBV6-6	TRBJ1-5	-
TGTGCCTGCCGACAGACCGTTTATGGCTACACCTTC	CACRQTVYGYTF	-	TRBV6-2/TRBV6-3	TRBJ1-2	-
TGTGCCACCGCCTTGTCAGCGGGAGGCGATACGCAGTATTTT	CATALSAGGDTQYF	-	TRBV6-2/TRBV6-3	TRBJ2-3	TRBD2
TGTGCCACCAGTGACGCGACTAAGGGGGCAGATACGCAGTATTTT	CATSDATKGADTQYF	many	TRBV24-1	TRBJ2-3	-
TGTGCCAGCAGTCCTGAGGAGCGGGTGAGCTCCTACAATGAGCAGTTCTTC	CASSPEERVSSYNEQFF	few	TRBV12-3/TRBV12-4	TRBJ2-1	-